The clone carrying this TCR beta chain appeared many times. The antigen is not known. Diagnostic assessment was based on clinical symptoms, serum thyroxine and TRAb, thyroid ultrasound and orbital computed tomography. The data belong to a study of T cells in Graves' hyperthyroidism and ophthalmopathy. What was amplified from RNA transcripts were TCR beta CDR3 regions. When the TCR CDR3 underwent first-round RT-PCR, the HTBI primer set was used. TCRdb redid the calling of the multiplex PCR reads with MiXCR, one entry per CDR3 protein. Altogether 650,000 to 800,000 distinct CDR3 sequences are present, approximately 42% being singletons, with the ten largest covering more than 7%. Study-level points and caveats: Blood held most thyroid clonotypes expanded above 0.001 frequency. Ophthalmopathy got predicted by the model a median around 6.6 months before its onset. Ophthalmopathy could be told apart from stable hyperthyroidism with a 13 V-J model.

Losses at the gene ends were 5 bases for V and 2 bases for J; bases not matched to a gene: 5. The CDR3 is 15 amino acids. This TCR was sampled from an adult man with Graves' disease, either hyperthyroidism or ophthalmopathy (not recorded which). The chain combines TRBV12-3 or TRBV12-4 with TRBJ1-5, with 8 nucleotides matching TRBD1. The sequenced sample was peripheral blood or thyroid tissue (not recorded which). The CDR3 here is CASSTTGDGNQPQHF. As DNA, the CDR3 is TGTGCCAGCAGTACGACAGGGGATGGCAATCAGCCCCAGCATTTT.